A single sample gave rise to the 7 T cell receptor beta chains below, sequenced in a study of cytomegalovirus exposure and HLA in healthy donors. Profiling relied on immunoSEQ multiplex PCR, and the TCRdb table lists in-frame clones only, not all of them. The sample consists of 200,000 or so clones, about 80% of them appearing once. The sample consisted of PBMCs. These receptors were taken from a man younger than 30 in good health and CMV-seropositive.

In this sample, this clone turned up once. The chain is built from TRBV6-5 and TRBJ2-7; 12 positions match TRBD1. Unmatched junction bases numbered 5, after V lost 2 bases and J lost 6 bases. This CDR3 has 15 residues. Per germline, CDR1 MNHEY and CDR2 SVGAGI. CDR3 bases: TGTGCCAGCAGTTACGCCACGGGACAGGGGGCCGAGCAGTACTTC. Translated: CASSYATGQGAEQYF.

The chain combines TRBV11-2 with TRBJ2-7, with 9 bases fitting TRBD1. The germline V gene encodes CDR1 SGHAT and CDR2 FQNNGV. The CDR3 is made up of 17 amino acids. Trimming at V came to 1 base and at J to 1 base, leaving 8 bases not matched to a gene. CDR3 protein: CASSLVRGTGLSYEQYF. The CDR3, as DNA: TGTGCCAGCAGCTTAGTCCGGGGGACAGGGTTATCCTACGAGCAGTACTTC. Full variable domain (outside the CDR3, taken from reference TRBV11-2 and TRBJ2-7): EAGVAQSPRYKIIEKRQSVAFWCNPISGHATLYWYQQILGQGPKLLIQFQNNGVVDDSQLPKDRFSAERLKGVDSTLKIQPAKLEDSAVYLCASSLVRGTGLSYEQYFGPGTRLTVT.

The rearrangement links TRBV25-1 to TRBJ2-1, with 8 positions matching TRBD1. Germline CDR1 and CDR2: MGHDK and SYGVNS. The CDR3 has 14 residues. V lost 9 bases, J lost 9 bases, and 13 bases stayed unmatched. CDR3 protein: CASTGRGRSSEQFF. The DNA of the CDR3 is TGTGCCAGTACTGGCAGGGGGCGATCCAGTGAGCAGTTCTTC.

This clone has a single count. This rearrangement joins TRBV30 to TRBJ2-7, with D maybe TRBD1 (5 bases). The V end lost 0 bases, the J end lost 5 bases, and 11 bases lay between the germline ends. The CDR3 extends over 13 amino acids. The germline V gene has CDR1 GTSNPN and CDR2 SVGIG (reference sequence). The CDR3 nucleotides read TGTGCCTGGAGTGTCTTAATAGGGGACGAGCAGTACTTC. As protein: CAWSVLIGDEQYF.

V and J are TRBV19 and TRBJ2-5; TRBD1 is a possible D gene (6 bases). The V end was cut by 1 base, the J end by 2 bases, with 11 bases between. The CDR3 consists of 15 residues. CDR1 and CDR2 (germline): LNHDA, SQIVND (reference sequence). The DNA for the CDR3 is TGTGCCAGTAGTATAGGTCCGGGGACACAAGAGACCCAGTACTTC. It is translated as CASSIGPGTQETQYF.

This clone was counted once. V gene TRBV5-4 combines with J gene TRBJ2-7, with 7 bases fitting TRBD1. CDR1 and CDR2 from the germline V gene are SGHNT and YYREEE (reference sequence). The CDR3 is made up of 16 amino acids. The V segment lost 0 bases and the J segment 0 bases; nucleotides outside the gene matches: 6. The DNA for the CDR3 is TGTGCCAGCAGCTTGGGCGCAGGGGGTACCTCCTACGAGCAGTACTTC. Amino acid sequence: CASSLGAGGTSYEQYF.

This clone was counted between two and nine times. V usage is TRBV6-5 and J usage is TRBJ2-2, with 9 bases identical to TRBD2. The V segment lost 3 bases and the J segment 6 bases; nucleotides outside the gene matches: 8. This CDR3 spans 16 amino acids. Germline V gene sequence: CDR1 MNHEY, CDR2 SVGAGI. The CDR3 nucleotides are TGTGCCAGCAGTTATGCCATGGTAGCGGGGGCCGGGGAGCTGTTTTTT. This encodes CASSYAMVAGAGELFF.